This TCR beta chain was recovered during a study of early T cells in non-severe SARS-CoV-2 infection (dated by TCRdb to about 2021). In the study overall: Because TCR sequencing was done on bulk RNA from unsorted whole blood, the alpha and beta chains could not be paired. What the research found in general, with its limitations: Matching against VDJdb was skewed toward anti-spike CD8 responses, likely underestimated virus-specific expansions, and missed private and CD4 specificities.

Receptor libraries were prepared by 5' RACE. TCRdb records NextSeq 500 as the sequencer. To correct for sequencing error and PCR bias, the TCR library protocol tagged individual cDNA molecules with unique molecular identifiers. TCR alpha and beta chains were both sequenced, and the abundances of alpha and beta sequences in each sample were closely correlated with each other. For the original study's pipeline: V gene, J gene and CDR3 annotation of TCR sequences was performed with Decombinator V4. TCRs were defined as expanded if a significant change between any two time points was detected under a Poisson model with p below 0.0001. TCR abundances were normalised to the total number of TCRs sequenced in each sample and reported as counts per million. TRAV1-2 paired with TRAJ12, TRAJ20 or TRAJ33 defined MAIT TCRs, while TRAV10 paired with TRAJ18 defined iNKT TCRs. VDJdb, accessed 1 November 2021, was searched for CMV, EBV and SARS-CoV-2 annotated TCRs, excluding TCRs annotated for multiple antigens. TCRdb's own reprocessing of the public reads used fastp at Q25 and MiXCR and kept productive beta chains. Duplicate CDR3 protein sequences are folded into a single record with the most common DNA and genes. The V and J calls were not made by the authors but by TCRdb's processing. The sample includes approximately 71,000 distinct CDR3 sequences, with roughly 12% observed a single time. Of the sample, roughly 4.3% falls within the top ten clones.

The study was a case-control design nested within a healthcare worker cohort in London, UK, with weekly nasopharyngeal swab PCR tests and blood sampling. Healthcare workers were enrolled in the week of the UK lockdown, from 23 to 31 March 2020, and were followed every week for up to roughly 15 weeks. Reading from cysteine to phenylalanine, the CDR3 counts 12 amino acids. Of all the DNA, just the CDR3 is kept, 36 bases in frame from base 1. The junction carries 10 bases between V and J, which are trimmed by 0 bases and 11 bases respectively. The germline V gene encodes CDR1 MNHEY and CDR2 SVGAGI. The table lists this clonotype with a few counts. Its specific antigen is unknown. Base qualities are not at hand, and no much larger clone is one base apart.

The source of this sequence is an adult who was a healthcare worker with PCR-confirmed SARS-CoV-2 infection or an uninfected control (not recorded which). Material for sequencing was whole blood. The chain joins TRBV6-5 to TRBJ2-5; a confident D gene designation cannot be given. The DNA sequence is TGTGCCAGCAGTTACTCGGACGGACGGCAGTACTTC. Its protein reads: CASSYSDGRQYF.